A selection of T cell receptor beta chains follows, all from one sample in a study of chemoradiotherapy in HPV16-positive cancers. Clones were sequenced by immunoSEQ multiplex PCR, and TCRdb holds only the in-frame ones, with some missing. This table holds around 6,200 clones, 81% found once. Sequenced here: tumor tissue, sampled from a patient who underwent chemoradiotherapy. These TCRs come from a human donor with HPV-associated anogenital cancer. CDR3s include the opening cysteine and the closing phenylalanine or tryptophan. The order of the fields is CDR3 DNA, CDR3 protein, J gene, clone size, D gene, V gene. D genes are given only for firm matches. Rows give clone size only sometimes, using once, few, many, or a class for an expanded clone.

TGTGCCAGCAGTTATGCGGGGGGGCCGTCCGAGACCCAGTACTTC	CASSYAGGPSETQYF	TRBJ2-5	-	TRBD2	TRBV6-6
TGTGCCAGCAGTGAATGGTGGCAGAACACTGAAGCTTTCTTT	CASSEWWQNTEAFF	TRBJ1-1	once	-	TRBV6-1
TGTGCCAGCAGGAGGCCGGGACACCAAAATTCACCCCTCCACTTT	CASRRPGHQNSPLHF	TRBJ1-6	-	-	TRBV7-2
TGTGCCAGCAGTTTTGCAGGGTGGAACACTGAAGCTTTCTTT	CASSFAGWNTEAFF	TRBJ1-1	-	-	TRBV28
TGTGCCAGCAGCTTGGGTGAGGTGCGCCGGATAAACACTGAAGCTTTCTTT	CASSLGEVRRINTEAFF	TRBJ1-1	-	-	TRBV5-6
TGTGCCAGCAGGCGTTTGGACAGATCGGCCTACGAGCAGTACTTC	CASRRLDRSAYEQYF	TRBJ2-7	-	-	TRBV27
TGTGCCAGCAGTGCTACTAGCCCCAACACAGATACGCAGTATTTT	CASSATSPNTDTQYF	TRBJ2-3	-	-	TRBV2
TGTGCCAGCAGTGAAGTCGGGGGGAAGCAGTACTTC	CASSEVGGKQYF	TRBJ2-7	-	TRBD2	TRBV6-1
TGTGCCAGTAAACCGGACAGCTCTGGAAACACCATATATTTT	CASKPDSSGNTIYF	TRBJ1-3	-	-	TRBV19
TGTGCCAGCAGCTTGGCCGGGGGGGCTCGCGAAAAACTGTTTTTT	CASSLAGGAREKLFF	TRBJ1-4	-	-	TRBV7-8
TGCGCCAGCAGCTTGGGGTTCTATGGCTACACCTTC	CASSLGFYGYTF	TRBJ1-2	-	-	TRBV5-1
TGTGCCAGCAGCGGGGGGACGGCGCGCGGATACAATGAGCAGTTCTTC	CASSGGTARGYNEQFF	TRBJ2-1	-	-	TRBV7-9
TGTGCCAGCAGCCTACGTACCGGGACAGGGCAGCCCCAGCATTTT	CASSLRTGTGQPQHF	TRBJ1-5	-	TRBD1	TRBV28
TGTGCCAGCAGCTTAGGGCCCCGCGGGGCCTACAATGAGCAGTTCTTC	CASSLGPRGAYNEQFF	TRBJ2-1	once	-	TRBV7-8
TGTGCCAGCAGCTTACTAGCGGGAGGGGGTCACACCGGGGAGCTGTTTTTT	CASSLLAGGGHTGELFF	TRBJ2-2	once	TRBD2	TRBV7-6
TGTGCCAGCAGCGCCCCCCAACGAACAGGGTTTAGTGAGAAAGATGGCTACACCTTC	CASSAPQRTGFSEKDGYTF	TRBJ1-2	-	-	TRBV9
TGTGCCAGCAGCCCCGACTACTCTGGAAACACCATATATTTT	CASSPDYSGNTIYF	TRBJ1-3	-	-	TRBV11-2
TGTGCCTGGAGCCGCTACAATGAGCAGTTCTTC	CAWSRYNEQFF	TRBJ2-1	-	-	TRBV30
TGCAGCGTTACACTAACGGATACGCAGTATTTT	CSVTLTDTQYF	TRBJ2-3	once	-	TRBV29-1
TGTGCCAGTAGTGAACGACAGGCCTCCGAGCAGTACTTC	CASSERQASEQYF	TRBJ2-7	-	-	TRBV19
TGTGCCAGCACCCAACCTCAAATGCGGGGAAAACTGTTTTTT	CASTQPQMRGKLFF	TRBJ1-4	-	-	TRBV28
TGTGCCAGCAGTTACGGGGAGACCCAGTACTTC	CASSYGETQYF	TRBJ2-5	few	-	TRBV6-5
TGTGCCAGCACCCGGGGTACTGTCTATGGCTACACCTTC	CASTRGTVYGYTF	TRBJ1-2	few	-	TRBV7-2